This T cell receptor beta chain is from a study of neurological immune-mediated disorders. TCRdb analysed the 5' RACE reads with MiXCR anew, one entry per CDR3 protein. The sample has about 62,000 distinct CDR3 sequences, under 5% seen once. This clonotype was detected many times. Sequences were obtained from PBMCs. This TCR was sampled from a woman between 45 and 60 years old with multiple sclerosis.

The CDR3 DNA sequence: TGTGCCAGCAGCCCGACAGAAAACACCATATATTTT. Its translation: CASSPTENTIYF. The rearrangement joins TRBV7-2 to TRBJ1-3; D perhaps matches TRBD1 (5 bases). V gave up 5 bases and J gave up 6 bases, with 8 bases separating them. Per germline, CDR1 SGHTA and CDR2 FQGNSA. This CDR3 spans 12 amino acids.